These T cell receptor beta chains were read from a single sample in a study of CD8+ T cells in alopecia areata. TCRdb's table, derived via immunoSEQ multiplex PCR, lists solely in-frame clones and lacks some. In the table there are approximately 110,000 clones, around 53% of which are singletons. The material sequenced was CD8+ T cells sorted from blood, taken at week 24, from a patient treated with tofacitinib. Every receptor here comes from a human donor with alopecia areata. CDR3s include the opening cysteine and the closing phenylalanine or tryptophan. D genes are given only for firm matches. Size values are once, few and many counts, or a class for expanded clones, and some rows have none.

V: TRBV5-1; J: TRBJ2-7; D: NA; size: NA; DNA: TGCGCCAGCAGCTCGGAAGCCTACGAGCAGTACTTC; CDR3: CASSSEAYEQYF
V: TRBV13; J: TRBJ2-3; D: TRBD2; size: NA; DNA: TGTGCCAGCAGCTCGGGACTAGCGGGATTTACAGATACGCAGTATTTT; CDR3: CASSSGLAGFTDTQYF
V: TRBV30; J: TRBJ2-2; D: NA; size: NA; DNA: TGTGCCTGGACCTGGGGCACCGGGGAGCTGTTTTTT; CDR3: CAWTWGTGELFF
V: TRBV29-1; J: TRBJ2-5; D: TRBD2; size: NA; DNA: TGCAGCGTTGACCCACTAGCGGTGCCCCAAGAGACCCAGTACTTC; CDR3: CSVDPLAVPQETQYF
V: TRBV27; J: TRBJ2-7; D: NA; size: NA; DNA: TGTGCCAGCAGCCCCACCACGACAGGAAACGAGCAGTACTTC; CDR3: CASSPTTTGNEQYF
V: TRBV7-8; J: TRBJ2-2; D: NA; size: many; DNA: TGTGCCAGCAGCTTAGCCCCACACAGGGCCGGGGAGCTGTTTTTT; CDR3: CASSLAPHRAGELFF
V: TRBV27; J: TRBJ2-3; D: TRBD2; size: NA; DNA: TGTGCCAGTGGGCTAGCGGGGGGATCCACAGATACGCAGTATTTT; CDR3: CASGLAGGSTDTQYF
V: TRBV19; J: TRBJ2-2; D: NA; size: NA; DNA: TGTGCCAGTCGGAAGGGGGGTACAAACACCGGGGAGCTGTTTTTT; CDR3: CASRKGGTNTGELFF
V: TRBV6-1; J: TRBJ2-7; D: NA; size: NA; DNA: TGTGCCAGCAGTGGACGCGGAAGCTCCTACGAGCAGTACTTC; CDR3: CASSGRGSSYEQYF
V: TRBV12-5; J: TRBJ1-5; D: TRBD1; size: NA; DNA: TGTGCTAGTGGTTTAGGGGGCCCAAGGCCCCAGCATTTT; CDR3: CASGLGGPRPQHF
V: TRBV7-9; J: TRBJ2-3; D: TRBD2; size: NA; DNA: TGTGCCAGCAGCTCCCGCGAGGGTGTAGCGGGGGAAAGCACAGATACGCAGTATTTT; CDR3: CASSSREGVAGESTDTQYF
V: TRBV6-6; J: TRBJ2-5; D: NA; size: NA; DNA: TGTGCCAGCAGTTACTACGGGAGCCAAGAGACCCAGTACTTC; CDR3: CASSYYGSQETQYF
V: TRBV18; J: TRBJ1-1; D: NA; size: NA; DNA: TGTGCCAGCTCACCCGGGGTGAACACTGAAGCTTTCTTT; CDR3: CASSPGVNTEAFF
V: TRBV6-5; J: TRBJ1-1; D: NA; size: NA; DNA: TGTGCCAGCAGTTACTCTTCGGACACTGAAGCTTTCTTT; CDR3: CASSYSSDTEAFF
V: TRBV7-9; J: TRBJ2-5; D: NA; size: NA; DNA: TGTGCCAGCAGCCCGCCCCAGGACCCAGAGACCCAGTACTTC; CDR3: CASSPPQDPETQYF
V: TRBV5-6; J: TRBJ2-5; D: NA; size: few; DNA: TGTGCCAGCAGCTTGGCCAGGGACCAAGAGACCCAGTACTTC; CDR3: CASSLARDQETQYF
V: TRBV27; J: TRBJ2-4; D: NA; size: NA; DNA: TGTGCCAGCAGCCTAGGGGGAGAAGAAAACATTCAGTACTTC; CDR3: CASSLGGEENIQYF
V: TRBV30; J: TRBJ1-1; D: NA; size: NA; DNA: TGTGCCTGGAGTGAGGATCGTGAAGCTTTCTTT; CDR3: CAWSEDREAFF